These 10 T cell receptor beta chains were sequenced from one sample in a study of cytotoxic CD8 clonotypes in ibrutinib-treated CLL. The repertoire was sequenced with immunoSEQ multiplex PCR; TCRdb's copy has only in-frame clones and lacks some. The table includes 150,000 or so clones, 70% to 90% detected once. This specimen was PBMCs, taken after 36 months of ibrutinib treatment. The source is a human donor with chronic lymphocytic leukemia.

This chain uses TRBV7-2 with TRBJ2-1; the D gene could be TRBD1 or TRBD2 (5 bases each). The CDR3 contains 13 residues. Germline lookup yields CDR1 SGHTA and CDR2 FQGNSA. Between the trimmed V and J ends, which lost 4 bases and 5 bases, there was a span of 9 bases. CDR3 DNA: TGTGCCAGCAGCTCCCCGGGGCACAATGAGCAGTTCTTC. This encodes CASSSPGHNEQFF.

Only a few counts were recorded for this clone. V usage is TRBV30 and J usage is TRBJ1-6; 7 bases are shared with TRBD1. This CDR3 comprises 14 residues. CDR1 and CDR2 (germline): GTSNPN, SVGIG (reference sequence). The ends lost 1 base at V and 9 bases at J; junction bases unmatched: 6. This chain's CDR3 is CAWSEGTVASPLHF. The CDR3, as DNA: TGTGCCTGGAGTGAGGGGACAGTGGCTTCACCCCTCCACTTT. The variable domain in full, completed from reference TRBV30 and TRBJ1-6, reads SQTIHQWPATLVQPVGSPLSLECTVEGTSNPNLYWYRQAAGRGLQLLFYSVGIGQISSEVPQNLSASRPQDRQFILSSKKLLLSDSGFYLCAWSEGTVASPLHFGNGTRLTVT.

The rearrangement links TRBV4-1 to TRBJ1-1, with TRBD1 matching 9 bases. The CDR3 loop spans 15 amino acids. Germline CDR1 reads MGHRA; CDR2 reads YSYEKL. The V gene end was trimmed by 1 base and the J gene end by 4 bases; junction bases not matched to a gene: 4. DNA of the CDR3: TGCGCCAGCAGCCAAGGGGACAGGGCGGTCACTGAAGCTTTCTTT. It codes for CASSQGDRAVTEAFF.

V gene TRBV29-1 combines with J gene TRBJ1-2; 8 nucleotides agree with TRBD1. Per germline, CDR1 SQVTM and CDR2 ANQGSEA. Trimming at V came to 7 bases and at J to 2 bases, leaving 12 bases not matched to a gene. There are 15 residues in the CDR3. CDR3 in DNA: TGCAGCGCTGGCCCTCGGACAGGGAGCAACTATGGCTACACCTTC. Translated: CSAGPRTGSNYGYTF. Supplemented by reference TRBV29-1 and TRBJ1-2, the full variable domain reads SAVISQKPSRDICQRGTSLTIQCQVDSQVTMMFWYRQQPGQSLTLIATANQGSEATYESGFVIDKFPISRPNLTFSTLTVSNMSPEDSSIYLCSAGPRTGSNYGYTFGSGTRLTVV.

This clone has only one observation. The rearrangement joins TRBV21-1 to TRBJ2-3; the table's TRBD2 call for D was not verified on the DNA. TRBV21-1 is a recognized pseudogene. The CDR3 contains 20 residues. The CDR3 reads CANTLNGTSGRSGNTDTQYF. The CDR3 DNA follows: TGTGCCAACACGTTAAACGGGACTAGCGGGAGATCGGGGAACACAGATACGCAGTATTTT.

The count of this clone is one. V usage is TRBV7-6 and J usage is TRBJ2-3, with D possibly being TRBD2 (5 bases). The V end lost 4 bases, the J end lost 0 bases, and 11 bases lay between the germline ends. The CDR3 runs to 15 residues. CDR1 is SGHVS, CDR2 FNYEAQ, per germline. In nucleotides, the CDR3 is TGTGCCAGCAGCTGGGCAGCGGCTAGCACAGATACGCAGTATTTT. This codes for CASSWAAASTDTQYF. The variable domain in full, completed from reference TRBV7-6 and TRBJ2-3, reads GAGVSQSPRYKVTKRGQDVALRCDPISGHVSLYWYRQALGQGPEFLTYFNYEAQQDKSGLPNDRFSAERPEGSISTLTIQRTEQRDSAMYRCASSWAAASTDTQYFGPGTRLTVL.

The chain joins TRBV5-4 to TRBJ1-1; D gene ambiguous. The CDR3 has 13 amino acids. The V gene's germline CDR1 is SGHNT and CDR2 YYREEE (reference sequence). Deletions cut 0 bases from V and 5 bases from J, with 8 bases between. CDR3 sequence (DNA): TGTGCCAGCAGCTTGGAAGGGTTGACTGAAGCTTTCTTT. Its protein is CASSLEGLTEAFF.

The chain employs TRBV2 and TRBJ1-4, with D perhaps matching TRBD1 (5 bases). CDR3 length: 13 residues. The germline CDR1 and CDR2 sequences are SNHLY and FYNNEI. V was shortened by 7 bases and J by 4 bases, with 10 bases between the two germline ends. CDR3 region: CASTGPVNEKLFF. In DNA, the CDR3 is TGTGCCAGCACGGGGCCAGTTAATGAAAAACTGTTTTTT.

The chain is built from TRBV10-1 and TRBJ2-3, with 12 bases that match TRBD1. CDR3 length: 14 amino acids. J gave up 6 bases and V 10 bases, and 8 bases lay outside the gene matches. Germline lookup yields CDR1 WNHNN and CDR2 SYGVQD (reference sequence). The CDR3 spells CATGDRGLGDTQYF. The CDR3 coding sequence is TGCGCCACGGGGGACAGGGGGCTTGGGGATACGCAGTATTTT.

The V and J genes are TRBV7-9 and TRBJ2-3; D ambiguous. V was clipped by 4 bases and J by 8 bases, with 19 bases between them. Germline-derived CDR1 and CDR2 are SEHNR and FQNEAQ (reference sequence). The CDR3 is 15 amino acids. CDR3 bases: TGTGCCAGCAGCTCTCCGCAGTACCAACCATCTACGCAGTATTTT. As protein: CASSSPQYQPSTQYF.